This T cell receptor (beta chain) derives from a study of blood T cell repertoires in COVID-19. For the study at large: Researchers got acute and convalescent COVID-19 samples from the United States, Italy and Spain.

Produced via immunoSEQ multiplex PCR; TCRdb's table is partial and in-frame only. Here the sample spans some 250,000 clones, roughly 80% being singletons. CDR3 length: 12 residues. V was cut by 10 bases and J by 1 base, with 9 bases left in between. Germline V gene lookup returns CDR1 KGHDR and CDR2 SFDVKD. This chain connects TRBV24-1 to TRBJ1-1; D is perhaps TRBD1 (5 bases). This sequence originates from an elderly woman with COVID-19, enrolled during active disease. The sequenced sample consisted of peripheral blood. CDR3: CATRGKNTEAFF. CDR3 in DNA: TGTGCCACTAGGGGAAAGAACACTGAAGCTTTCTTT.